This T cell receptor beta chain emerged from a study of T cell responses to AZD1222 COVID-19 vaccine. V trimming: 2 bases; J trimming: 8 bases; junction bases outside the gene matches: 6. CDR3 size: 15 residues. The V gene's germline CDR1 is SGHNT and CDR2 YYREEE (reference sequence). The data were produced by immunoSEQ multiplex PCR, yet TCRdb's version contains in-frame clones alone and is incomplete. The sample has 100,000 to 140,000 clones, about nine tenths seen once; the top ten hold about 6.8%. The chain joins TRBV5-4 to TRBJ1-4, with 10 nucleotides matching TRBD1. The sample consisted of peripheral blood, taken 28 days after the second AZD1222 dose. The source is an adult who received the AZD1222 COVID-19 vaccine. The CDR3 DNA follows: TGTGCCAGCAGCTTCACCCGGGACAGGGGCGAAAAACTGTTTTTT. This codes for CASSFTRDRGEKLFF.